This TCR beta chain stems from a study of shared clonotypes between healthy human individuals. The study's findings and limits: When naive CD4 clonotypes were compared across several donors, about 4.9% were shared.

Sequencing was performed with immunoSEQ multiplex PCR; in TCRdb, only in-frame clones are kept and a portion is missing. The sample shows under 300,000 clones, approximately 65% of them seen only once. This clone was detected only a few times. Its antigen is unidentified. CDR3 size: 16 residues. Germline V gene data show CDR1 as MDHEN and CDR2 as SYDVKM. V lost 2 bases and J 7 bases, leaving 18 bases between the germline ends. Into CD45RA+ naive and CD45RA-negative memory subsets, the CD4+ cells were split. Sample: memory CD4+ T cells sorted from blood. Subset noted: CD45RA-negative fraction. The chain has TRBV28 and TRBJ2-1; D unresolved. This receptor was identified in a man younger than 40 in good health. CDR3 DNA sequence: TGTGCCAGCAGTTTAAGCTCAGTTCGGCTCCAAAATGAGCAGTTCTTC. The encoded protein is CASSLSSVRLQNEQFF.